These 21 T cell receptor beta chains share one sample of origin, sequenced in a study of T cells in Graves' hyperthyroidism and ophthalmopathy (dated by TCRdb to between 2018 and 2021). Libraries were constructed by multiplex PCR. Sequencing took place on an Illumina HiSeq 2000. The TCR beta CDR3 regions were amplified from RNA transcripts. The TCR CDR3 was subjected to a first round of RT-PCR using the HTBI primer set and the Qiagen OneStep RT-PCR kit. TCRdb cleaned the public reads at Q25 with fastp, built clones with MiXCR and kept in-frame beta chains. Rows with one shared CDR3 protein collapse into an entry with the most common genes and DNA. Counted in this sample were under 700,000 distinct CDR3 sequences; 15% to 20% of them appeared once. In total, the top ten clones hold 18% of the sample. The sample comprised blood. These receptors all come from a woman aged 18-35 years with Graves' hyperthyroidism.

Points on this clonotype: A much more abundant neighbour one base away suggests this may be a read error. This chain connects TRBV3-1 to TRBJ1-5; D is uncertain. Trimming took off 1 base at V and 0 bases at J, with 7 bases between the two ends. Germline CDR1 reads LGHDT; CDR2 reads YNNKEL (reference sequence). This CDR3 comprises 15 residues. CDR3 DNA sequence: TGTGCCAGCAGCCAAGGGCCTTATAGCAATCAGCCCCAGCATTTT. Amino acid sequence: CASSQGPYSNQPQHF.

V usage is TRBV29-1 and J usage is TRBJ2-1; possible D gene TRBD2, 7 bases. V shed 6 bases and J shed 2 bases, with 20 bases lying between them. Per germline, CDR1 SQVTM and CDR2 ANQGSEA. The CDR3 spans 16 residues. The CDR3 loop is CSVSRRGGGTYNEQFF. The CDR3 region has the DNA TGCAGCGTCTCTAGGAGGGGGGGGGGCACCTACAATGAGCAGTTCTTC.

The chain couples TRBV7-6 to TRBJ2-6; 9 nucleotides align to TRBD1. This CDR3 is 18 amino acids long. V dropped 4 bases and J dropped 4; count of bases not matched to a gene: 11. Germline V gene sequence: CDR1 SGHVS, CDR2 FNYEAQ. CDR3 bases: TGTGCCAGCAGCTCGAGTCCCGGGACAGGGTTCGGGGCCAACGTCCTGACTTTC. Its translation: CASSSSPGTGFGANVLTF.

This CDR3 is CASSIYLGQHQPQHF. CDR3 DNA sequence: TGTGCCAGTAGTATTTATTTGGGACAGCATCAGCCCCAGCATTTT. V and J are TRBV19 and TRBJ1-5; 7 nucleotides agree with TRBD1. V lost 3 bases and J lost 5; bases outside the gene matches: 7. Germline V gene data show CDR1 as LNHDA and CDR2 as SQIVND (reference sequence). CDR3 length: 15 amino acids.

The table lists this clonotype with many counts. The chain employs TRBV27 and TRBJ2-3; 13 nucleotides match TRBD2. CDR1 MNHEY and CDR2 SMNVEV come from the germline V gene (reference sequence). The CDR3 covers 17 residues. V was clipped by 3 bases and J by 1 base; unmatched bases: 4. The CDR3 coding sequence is TGTGCCAGCAGTTTCGGGACTAGCGGGGTTCGCACAGATACGCAGTATTTT. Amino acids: CASSFGTSGVRTDTQYF.

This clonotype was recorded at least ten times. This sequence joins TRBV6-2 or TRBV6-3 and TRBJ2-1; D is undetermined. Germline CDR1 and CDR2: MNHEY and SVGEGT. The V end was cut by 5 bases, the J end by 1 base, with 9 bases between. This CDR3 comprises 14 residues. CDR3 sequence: CASSPDGSYNEQFF. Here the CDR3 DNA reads TGTGCCAGCAGTCCGGACGGTTCCTACAATGAGCAGTTCTTC.

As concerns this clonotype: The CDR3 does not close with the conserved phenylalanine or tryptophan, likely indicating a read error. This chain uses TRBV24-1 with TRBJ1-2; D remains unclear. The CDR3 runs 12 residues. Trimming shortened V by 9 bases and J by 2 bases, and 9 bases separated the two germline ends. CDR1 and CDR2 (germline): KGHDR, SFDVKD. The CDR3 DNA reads TGTGCCACCTCACGAGGAAACTATGGCTACACCTTA. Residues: CATSRGNYGYTL.

The CDR3 loop reads CASSSAGTGASFGYGYTF. DNA for the CDR3: TGCGCCAGCAGTTCCGCAGGGACAGGCGCTTCGTTTGGCTATGGCTACACCTTC. The J gene is TRBJ1-2, the V gene TRBV5-1; 8 bases fit TRBD1. In germline, CDR1 is SGHRS, CDR2 YFSETQ. This CDR3 is 18 amino acids long. J gave up 4 bases and V 5 bases, and 19 bases lay outside the gene matches.

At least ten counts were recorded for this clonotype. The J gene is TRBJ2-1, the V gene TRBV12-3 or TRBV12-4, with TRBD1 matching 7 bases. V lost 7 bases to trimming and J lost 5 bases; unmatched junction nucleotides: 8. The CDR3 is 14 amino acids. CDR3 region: CASTRVTGNNEQFF. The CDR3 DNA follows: TGTGCCAGCACCCGGGTGACAGGGAACAATGAGCAGTTCTTC.

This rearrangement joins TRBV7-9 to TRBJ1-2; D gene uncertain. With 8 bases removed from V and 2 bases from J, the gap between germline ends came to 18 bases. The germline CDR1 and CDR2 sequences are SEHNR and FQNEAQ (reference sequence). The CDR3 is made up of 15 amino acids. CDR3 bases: TGTGCCAGCGGGAAAACTGCGGACCGCAACTATGGCTACACCTTC. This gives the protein CASGKTADRNYGYTF.

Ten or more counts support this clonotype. The chain's CDR3 is CASSPGQGRDEQYF. CDR3 nucleotides: TGTGCCAGCAGTCCCGGACAGGGACGGGACGAGCAGTACTTC. The rearrangement links TRBV12-3 or TRBV12-4 to TRBJ2-7; 8 bases align to TRBD1. The length of the CDR3 is 14 residues. After removal of 5 bases from V and 5 bases from J, the junction contained 8 bases not matched to a gene.

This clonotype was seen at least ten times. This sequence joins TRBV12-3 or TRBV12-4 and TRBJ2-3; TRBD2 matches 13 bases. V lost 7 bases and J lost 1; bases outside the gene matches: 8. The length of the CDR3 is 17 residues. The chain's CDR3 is CASTAPGTSGGTDTQYF. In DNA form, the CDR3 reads TGTGCCAGCACCGCTCCCGGGACTAGCGGGGGCACAGATACGCAGTATTTT.

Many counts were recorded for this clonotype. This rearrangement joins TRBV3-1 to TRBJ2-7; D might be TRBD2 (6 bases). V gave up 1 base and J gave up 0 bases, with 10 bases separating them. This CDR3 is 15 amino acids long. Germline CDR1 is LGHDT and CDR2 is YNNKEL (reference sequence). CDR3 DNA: TGTGCCAGCAGCCAAGGGGCGGGAATCTCCTACGAGCAGTACTTC. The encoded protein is CASSQGAGISYEQYF.

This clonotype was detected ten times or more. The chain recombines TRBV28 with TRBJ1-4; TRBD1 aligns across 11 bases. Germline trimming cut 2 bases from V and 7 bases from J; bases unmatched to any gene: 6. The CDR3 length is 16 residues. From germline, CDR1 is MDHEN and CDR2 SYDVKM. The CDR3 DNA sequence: TGTGCCAGCAGTTTACGGACCGGGACAGGGGGTGAAAAACTGTTTTTT. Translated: CASSLRTGTGGEKLFF.

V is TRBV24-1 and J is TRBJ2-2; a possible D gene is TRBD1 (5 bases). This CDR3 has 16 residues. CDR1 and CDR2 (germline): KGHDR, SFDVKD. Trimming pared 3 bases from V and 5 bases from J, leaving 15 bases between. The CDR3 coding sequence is TGTGCCACCAGTGATCCCTCCCCGACAGCAACCGGGGAGCTGTTTTTT. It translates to CATSDPSPTATGELFF.

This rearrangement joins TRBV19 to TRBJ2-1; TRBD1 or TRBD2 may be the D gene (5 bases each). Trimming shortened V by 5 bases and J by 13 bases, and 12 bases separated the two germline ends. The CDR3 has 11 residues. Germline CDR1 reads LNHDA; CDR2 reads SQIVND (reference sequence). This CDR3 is CASSSGTFQFF. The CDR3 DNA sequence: TGTGCCAGTAGTTCCGGGACGTTCCAGTTCTTC.

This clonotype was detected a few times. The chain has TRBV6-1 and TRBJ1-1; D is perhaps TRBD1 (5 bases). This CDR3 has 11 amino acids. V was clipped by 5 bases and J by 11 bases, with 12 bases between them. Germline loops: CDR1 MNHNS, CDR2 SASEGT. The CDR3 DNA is TGTGCCAGCAGTTCGGGGGGGGGGGCTTTCTTT. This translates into CASSSGGGAFF.

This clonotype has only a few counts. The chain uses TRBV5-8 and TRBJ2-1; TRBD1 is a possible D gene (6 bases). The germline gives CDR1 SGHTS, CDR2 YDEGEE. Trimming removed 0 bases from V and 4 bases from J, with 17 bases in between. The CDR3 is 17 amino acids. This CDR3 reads CASSLDFYRVEYNEQFF. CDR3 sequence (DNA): TGTGCCAGCAGCTTGGACTTTTACAGGGTGGAGTACAATGAGCAGTTCTTC.

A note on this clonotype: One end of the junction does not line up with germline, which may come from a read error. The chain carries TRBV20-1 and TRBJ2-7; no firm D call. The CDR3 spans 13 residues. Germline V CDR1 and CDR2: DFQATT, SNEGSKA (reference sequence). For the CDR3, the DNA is TGCAGTGCCCTTTTCATAGGGCCTTTCGAGCCGTACTTC. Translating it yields CSALFIGPFEPYF.

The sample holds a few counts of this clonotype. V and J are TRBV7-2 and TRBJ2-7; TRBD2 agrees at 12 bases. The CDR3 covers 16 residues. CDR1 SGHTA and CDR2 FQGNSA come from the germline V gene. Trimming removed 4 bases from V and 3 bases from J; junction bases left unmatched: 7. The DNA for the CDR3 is TGTGCCAGCAGCTCCACTAGCGGGAGGCGAGGCTACGAGCAGTACTTC. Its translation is CASSSTSGRRGYEQYF.

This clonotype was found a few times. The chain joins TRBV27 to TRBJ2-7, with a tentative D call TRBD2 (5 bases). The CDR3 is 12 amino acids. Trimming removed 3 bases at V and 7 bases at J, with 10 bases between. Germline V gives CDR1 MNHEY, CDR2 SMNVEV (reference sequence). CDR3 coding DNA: TGTGCCAGCAGTTTTGGGTCGGGGGAGCAGTACTTC. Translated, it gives CASSFGSGEQYF.